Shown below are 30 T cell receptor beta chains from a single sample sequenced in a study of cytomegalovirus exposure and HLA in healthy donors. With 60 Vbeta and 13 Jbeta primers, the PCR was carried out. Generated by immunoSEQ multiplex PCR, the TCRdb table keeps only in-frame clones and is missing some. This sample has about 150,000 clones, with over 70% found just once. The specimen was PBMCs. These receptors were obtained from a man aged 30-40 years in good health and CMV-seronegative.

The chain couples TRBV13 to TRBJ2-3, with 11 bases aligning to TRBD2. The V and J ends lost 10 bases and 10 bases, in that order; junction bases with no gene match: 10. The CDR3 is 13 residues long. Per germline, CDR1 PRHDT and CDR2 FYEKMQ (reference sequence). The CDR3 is CATRLAGPGSQYF. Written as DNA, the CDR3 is TGTGCCACTAGACTAGCGGGGCCTGGATCGCAGTATTTT.

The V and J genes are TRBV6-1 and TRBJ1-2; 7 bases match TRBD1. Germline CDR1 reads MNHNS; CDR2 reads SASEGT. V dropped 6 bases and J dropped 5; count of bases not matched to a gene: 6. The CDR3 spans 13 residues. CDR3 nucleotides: TGTGCCAGCAGAGGAACAGGGGAATATGGCTACACCTTC. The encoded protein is CASRGTGEYGYTF.

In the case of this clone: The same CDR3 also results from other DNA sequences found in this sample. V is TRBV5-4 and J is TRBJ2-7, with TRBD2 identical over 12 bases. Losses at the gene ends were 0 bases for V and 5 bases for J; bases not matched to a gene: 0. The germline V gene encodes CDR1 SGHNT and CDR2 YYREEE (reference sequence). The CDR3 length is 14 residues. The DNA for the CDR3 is TGTGCCAGCAGCTTGGGACTAGCGGGGGACGAGCAGTACTTC. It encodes CASSLGLAGDEQYF.

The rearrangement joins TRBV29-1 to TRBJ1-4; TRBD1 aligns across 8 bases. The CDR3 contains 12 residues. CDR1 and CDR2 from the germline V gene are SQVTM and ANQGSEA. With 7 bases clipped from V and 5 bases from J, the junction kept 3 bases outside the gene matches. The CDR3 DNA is TGCAGCGGCCGGACAGGGAATGAAAAACTGTTTTTT. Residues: CSGRTGNEKLFF.

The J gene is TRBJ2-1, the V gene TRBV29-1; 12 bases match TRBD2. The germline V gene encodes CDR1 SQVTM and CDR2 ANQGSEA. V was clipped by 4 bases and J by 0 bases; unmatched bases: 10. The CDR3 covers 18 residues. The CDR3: CSVVGTSGRESSYNEQFF. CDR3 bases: TGCAGCGTTGTAGGGACTAGCGGGCGAGAGAGCTCCTACAATGAGCAGTTCTTC.

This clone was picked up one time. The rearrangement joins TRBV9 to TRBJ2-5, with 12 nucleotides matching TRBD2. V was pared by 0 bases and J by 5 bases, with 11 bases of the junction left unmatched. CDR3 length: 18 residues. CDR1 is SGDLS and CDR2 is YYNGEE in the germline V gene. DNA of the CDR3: TGTGCCAGCAGCGTAGGTCCTAGCGGGGGGGCCGAGGGGGAGACCCAGTACTTC. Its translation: CASSVGPSGGAEGETQYF. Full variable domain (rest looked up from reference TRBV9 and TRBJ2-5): DSGVTQTPKHLITATGQRVTLRCSPRSGDLSVYWYQQSLDQGLQFLIQYYNGEERAKGNILERFSAQQFPDLHSELNLSSLELGDSALYFCASSVGPSGGAEGETQYFGPGTRLLVL.

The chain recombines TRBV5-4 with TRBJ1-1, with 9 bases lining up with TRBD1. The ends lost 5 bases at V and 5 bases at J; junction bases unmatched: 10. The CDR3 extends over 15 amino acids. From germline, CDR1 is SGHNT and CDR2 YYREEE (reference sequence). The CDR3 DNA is TGTGCCAGCAGTGAGGGACAGGGCCCGAGAACTGAAGCTTTCTTT. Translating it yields CASSEGQGPRTEAFF.

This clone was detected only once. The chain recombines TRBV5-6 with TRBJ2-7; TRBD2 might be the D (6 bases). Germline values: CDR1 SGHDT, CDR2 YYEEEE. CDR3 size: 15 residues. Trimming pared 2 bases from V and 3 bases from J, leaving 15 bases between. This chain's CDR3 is CASSLKGAGYYEQYF. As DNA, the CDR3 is TGTGCCAGCAGCTTAAAAGGGGCGGGGTACTACGAGCAGTACTTC.

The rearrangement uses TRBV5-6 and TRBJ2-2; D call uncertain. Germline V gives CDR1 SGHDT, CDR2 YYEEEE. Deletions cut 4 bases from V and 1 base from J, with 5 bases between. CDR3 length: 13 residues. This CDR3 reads CASSAQNTGELFF. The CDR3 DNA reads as TGTGCCAGCAGCGCACAGAACACCGGGGAGCTGTTTTTT. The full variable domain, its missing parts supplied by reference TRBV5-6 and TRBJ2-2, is DAGVTQSPTHLIKTRGQQVTLRCSPKSGHDTVSWYQQALGQGPQFIFQYYEEEERQRGNFPDRFSGHQFPNYSSELNVNALLLGDSALYLCASSAQNTGELFFGEGSRLTVL.

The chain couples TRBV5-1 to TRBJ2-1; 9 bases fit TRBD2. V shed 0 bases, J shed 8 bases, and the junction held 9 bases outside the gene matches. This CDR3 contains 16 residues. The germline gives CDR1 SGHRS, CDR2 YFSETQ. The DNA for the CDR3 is TGCGCCAGCAGCTTGGCGCGGGGGGGGCCCGGTTATGAGCAGTTCTTC. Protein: CASSLARGGPGYEQFF.

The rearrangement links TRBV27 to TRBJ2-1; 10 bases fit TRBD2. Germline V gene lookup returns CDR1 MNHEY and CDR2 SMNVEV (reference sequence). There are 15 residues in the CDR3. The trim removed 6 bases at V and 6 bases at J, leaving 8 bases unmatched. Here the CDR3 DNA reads TGTGCCAGCAGCCCGAGCGGGGGGGCGGGCAATGAGCAGTTCTTC. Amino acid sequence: CASSPSGGAGNEQFF.

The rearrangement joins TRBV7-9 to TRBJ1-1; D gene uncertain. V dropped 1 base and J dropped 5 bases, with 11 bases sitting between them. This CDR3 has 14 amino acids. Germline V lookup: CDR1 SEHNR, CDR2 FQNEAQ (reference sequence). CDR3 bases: TGTGCCAGCAGCTTAGTGGGCCCGGGGACTGAAGCTTTCTTT. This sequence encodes CASSLVGPGTEAFF.

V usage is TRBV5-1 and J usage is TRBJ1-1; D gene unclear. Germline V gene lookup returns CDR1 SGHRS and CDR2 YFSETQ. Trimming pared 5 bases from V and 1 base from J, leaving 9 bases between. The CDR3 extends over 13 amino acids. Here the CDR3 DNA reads TGCGCCAGCAGGCGGCCGGGGAACACTGAAGCTTTCTTT. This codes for CASRRPGNTEAFF.

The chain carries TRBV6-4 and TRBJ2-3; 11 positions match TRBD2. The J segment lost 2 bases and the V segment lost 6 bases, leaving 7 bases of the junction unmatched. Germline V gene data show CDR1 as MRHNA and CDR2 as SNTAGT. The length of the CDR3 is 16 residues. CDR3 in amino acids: CASSPSTSGDTDTQYF. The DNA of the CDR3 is TGTGCCAGCAGCCCCTCGACTAGCGGGGACACAGATACGCAGTATTTT.

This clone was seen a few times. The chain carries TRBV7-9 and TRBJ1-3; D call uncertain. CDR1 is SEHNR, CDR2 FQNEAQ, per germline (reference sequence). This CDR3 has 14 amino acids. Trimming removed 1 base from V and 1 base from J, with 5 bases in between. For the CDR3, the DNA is TGTGCCAGCAGCTTAGAACTATCTGGAAACACCATATATTTT. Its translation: CASSLELSGNTIYF.

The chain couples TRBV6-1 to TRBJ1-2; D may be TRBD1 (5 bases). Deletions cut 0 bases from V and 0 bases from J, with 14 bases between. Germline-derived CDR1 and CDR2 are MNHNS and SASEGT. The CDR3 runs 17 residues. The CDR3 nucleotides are TGTGCCAGCAGTGAAGCGCTCGCAGGGAGGGCTAACTATGGCTACACCTTC. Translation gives CASSEALAGRANYGYTF.

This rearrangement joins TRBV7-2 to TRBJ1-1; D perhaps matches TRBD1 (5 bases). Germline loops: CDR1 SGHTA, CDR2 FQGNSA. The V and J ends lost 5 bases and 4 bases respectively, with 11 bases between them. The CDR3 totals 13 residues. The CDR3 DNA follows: TGTGCCAGCAGCCTCGACAGATTCACTGAAGCTTTCTTT. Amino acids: CASSLDRFTEAFF. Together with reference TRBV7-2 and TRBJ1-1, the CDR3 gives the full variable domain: GAGVSQSPSNKVTEKGKDVELRCDPISGHTALYWYRQSLGQGLEFLIYFQGNSAPDKSGLPSDRFSAERTGGSVSTLTIQRTQQEDSAVYLCASSLDRFTEAFFGQGTRLTVV.

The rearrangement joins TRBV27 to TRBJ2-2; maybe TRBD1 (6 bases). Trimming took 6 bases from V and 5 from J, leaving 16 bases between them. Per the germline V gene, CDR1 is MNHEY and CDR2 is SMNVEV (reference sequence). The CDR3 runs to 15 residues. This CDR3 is CASSGAGVMTGELFF. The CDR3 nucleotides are TGTGCCAGCAGCGGTGCAGGGGTTATGACCGGGGAGCTGTTTTTT.

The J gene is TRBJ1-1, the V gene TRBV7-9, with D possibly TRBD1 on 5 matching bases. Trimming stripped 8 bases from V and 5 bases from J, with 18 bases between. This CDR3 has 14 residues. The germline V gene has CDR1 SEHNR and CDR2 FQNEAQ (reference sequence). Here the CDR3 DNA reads TGTGCCAGCCTACCCAGGGTCGGAGGGACTGAAGCTTTCTTT. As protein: CASLPRVGGTEAFF.

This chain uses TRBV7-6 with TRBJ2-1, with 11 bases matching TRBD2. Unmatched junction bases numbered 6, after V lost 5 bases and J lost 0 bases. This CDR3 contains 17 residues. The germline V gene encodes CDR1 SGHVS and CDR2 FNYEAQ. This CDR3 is CASSQTSGVSSYNEQFF. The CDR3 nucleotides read TGTGCCAGCAGCCAGACTAGCGGGGTCAGCTCCTACAATGAGCAGTTCTTC.

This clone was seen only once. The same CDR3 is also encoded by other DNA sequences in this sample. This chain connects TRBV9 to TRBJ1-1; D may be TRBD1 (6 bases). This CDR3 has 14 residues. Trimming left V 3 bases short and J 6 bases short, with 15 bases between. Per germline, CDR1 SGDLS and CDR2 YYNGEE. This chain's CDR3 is CASSEGDWGPEAFF. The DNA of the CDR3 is TGTGCCAGCAGCGAGGGAGACTGGGGGCCTGAAGCTTTCTTT.

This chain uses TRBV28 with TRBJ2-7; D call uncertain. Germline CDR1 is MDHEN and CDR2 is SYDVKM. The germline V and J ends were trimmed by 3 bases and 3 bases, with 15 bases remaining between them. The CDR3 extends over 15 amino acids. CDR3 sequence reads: CASSFTVRSGYEQYF. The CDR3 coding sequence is TGTGCCAGCAGTTTTACAGTCCGTTCAGGCTACGAGCAGTACTTC.

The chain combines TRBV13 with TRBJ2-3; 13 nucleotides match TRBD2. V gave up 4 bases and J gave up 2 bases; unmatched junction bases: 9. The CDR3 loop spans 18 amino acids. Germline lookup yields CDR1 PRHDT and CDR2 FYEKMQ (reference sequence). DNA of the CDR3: TGTGCCAGCAGCTCCAAGACTAGCGGGGGGATCAACACAGATACGCAGTATTTT. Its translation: CASSSKTSGGINTDTQYF.

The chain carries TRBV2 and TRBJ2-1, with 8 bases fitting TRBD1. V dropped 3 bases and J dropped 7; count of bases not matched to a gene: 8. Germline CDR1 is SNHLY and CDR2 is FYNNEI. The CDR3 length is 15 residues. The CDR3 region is CASSDGRGRFNEQFF. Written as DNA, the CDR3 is TGTGCCAGCAGTGACGGCAGGGGGCGGTTTAATGAGCAGTTCTTC.

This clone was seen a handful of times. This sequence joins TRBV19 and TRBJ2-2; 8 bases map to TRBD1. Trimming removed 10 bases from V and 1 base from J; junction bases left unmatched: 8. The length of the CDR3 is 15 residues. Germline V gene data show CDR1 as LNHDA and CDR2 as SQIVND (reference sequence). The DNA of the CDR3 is TGTGCCACCAAAAGCGACAGGGGGAACACCGGGGAGCTGTTTTTT. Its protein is CATKSDRGNTGELFF. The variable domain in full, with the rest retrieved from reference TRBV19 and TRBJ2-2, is DGGITQSPKYLFRKEGQNVTLSCEQNLNHDAMYWYRQDPGQGLRLIYYSQIVNDFQKGDIAEGYSVSREKKESFPLTVTSAQKNPTAFYLCATKSDRGNTGELFFGEGSRLTVL.

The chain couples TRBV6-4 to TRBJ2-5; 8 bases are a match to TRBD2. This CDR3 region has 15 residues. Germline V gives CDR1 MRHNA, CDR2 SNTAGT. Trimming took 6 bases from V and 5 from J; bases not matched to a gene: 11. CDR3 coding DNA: TGTGCCAGCAGCTACTCCCCCGGGGGGGCTGAGACCCAGTACTTC. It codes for CASSYSPGGAETQYF.

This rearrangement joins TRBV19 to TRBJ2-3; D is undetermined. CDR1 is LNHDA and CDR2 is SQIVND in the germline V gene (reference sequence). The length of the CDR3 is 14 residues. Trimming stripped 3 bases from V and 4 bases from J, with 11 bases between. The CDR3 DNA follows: TGTGCCAGTAGTATCCCCGGGTTCGCAGATACGCAGTATTTT. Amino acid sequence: CASSIPGFADTQYF.

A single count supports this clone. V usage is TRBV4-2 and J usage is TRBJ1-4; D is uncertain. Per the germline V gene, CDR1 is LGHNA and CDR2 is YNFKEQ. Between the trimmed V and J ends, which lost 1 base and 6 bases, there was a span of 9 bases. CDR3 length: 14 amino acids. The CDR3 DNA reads TGTGCCAGCAGCCAAGTCAGCGGGGATGAAAAACTGTTTTTT. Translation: CASSQVSGDEKLFF.

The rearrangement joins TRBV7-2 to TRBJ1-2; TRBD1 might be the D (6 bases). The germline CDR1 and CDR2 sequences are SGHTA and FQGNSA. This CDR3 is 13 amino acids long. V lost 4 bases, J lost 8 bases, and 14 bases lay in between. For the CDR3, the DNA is TGTGCCAGCAGCTCGGGGGGGGCCCGGGGCTACACCTTC. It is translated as CASSSGGARGYTF.

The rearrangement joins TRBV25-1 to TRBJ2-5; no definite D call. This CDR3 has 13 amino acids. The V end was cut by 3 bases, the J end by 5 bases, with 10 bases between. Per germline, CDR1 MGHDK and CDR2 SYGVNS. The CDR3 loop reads CASSDLSSETQYF. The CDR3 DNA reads TGTGCCAGCAGTGATTTGTCTAGTGAGACCCAGTACTTC.